This TCR beta chain was recovered during a study of blood T cell repertoires in COVID-19. Study in general: COVID-19 samples, acute and convalescent, were from the United States, Italy and Spain.

The CDR3 sequence is 13 residues long. The V and J ends lost 3 bases and 5 bases, in that order; junction bases with no gene match: 0. Per the germline V gene, CDR1 is MNHNS and CDR2 is SASEGT. Sequencing was performed with immunoSEQ multiplex PCR; in TCRdb, only in-frame clones are kept and a portion is missing. The data hold roughly 96,000 clones, with about 81% observed a single time. The rearrangement joins TRBV6-1 to TRBJ2-3, with 9 positions matching TRBD2. This sequence was found in a man in his 60s with acute or convalescent COVID-19. Material: peripheral blood. The CDR3 spells CASSEREGDTQYF. In DNA form, the CDR3 reads TGTGCCAGCAGTGAGCGGGAGGGAGATACGCAGTATTTT.